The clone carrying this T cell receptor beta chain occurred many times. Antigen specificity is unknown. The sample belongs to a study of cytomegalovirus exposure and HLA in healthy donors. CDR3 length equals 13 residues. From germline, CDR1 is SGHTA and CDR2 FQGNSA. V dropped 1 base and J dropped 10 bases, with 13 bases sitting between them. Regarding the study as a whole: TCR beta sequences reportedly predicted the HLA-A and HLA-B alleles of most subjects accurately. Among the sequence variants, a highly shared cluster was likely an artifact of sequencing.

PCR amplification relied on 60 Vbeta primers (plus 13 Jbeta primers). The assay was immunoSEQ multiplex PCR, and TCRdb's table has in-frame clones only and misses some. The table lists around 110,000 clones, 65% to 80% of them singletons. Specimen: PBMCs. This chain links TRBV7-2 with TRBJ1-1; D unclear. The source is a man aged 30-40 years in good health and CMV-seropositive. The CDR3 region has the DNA TGTGCCAGCAGCTTAGAGACGGCCCGAGGAGCTTTCTTT. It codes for CASSLETARGAFF.